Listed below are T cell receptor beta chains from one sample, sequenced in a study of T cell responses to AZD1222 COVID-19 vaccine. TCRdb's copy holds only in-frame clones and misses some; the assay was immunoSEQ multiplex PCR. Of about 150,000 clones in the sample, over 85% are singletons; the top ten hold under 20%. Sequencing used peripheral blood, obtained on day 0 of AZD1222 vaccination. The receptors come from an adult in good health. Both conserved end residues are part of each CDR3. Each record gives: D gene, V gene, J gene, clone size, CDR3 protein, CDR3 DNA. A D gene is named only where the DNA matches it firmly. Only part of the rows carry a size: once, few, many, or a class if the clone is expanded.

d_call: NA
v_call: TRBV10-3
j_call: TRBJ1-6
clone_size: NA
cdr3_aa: CAISESEVREISPLHF
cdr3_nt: TGTGCCATCAGTGAGTCCGAAGTGCGGGAGATCTCACCCCTCCACTTT

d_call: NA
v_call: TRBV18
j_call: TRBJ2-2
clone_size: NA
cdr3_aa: CASSQNSANTGELFF
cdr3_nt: TGTGCCAGCTCACAGAATTCCGCGAACACCGGGGAGCTGTTTTTT

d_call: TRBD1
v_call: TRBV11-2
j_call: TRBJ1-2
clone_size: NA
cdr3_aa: CASSLGDRVVWDGYTF
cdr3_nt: TGTGCCAGCAGCTTAGGGGACAGGGTAGTTTGGGATGGCTACACCTTC

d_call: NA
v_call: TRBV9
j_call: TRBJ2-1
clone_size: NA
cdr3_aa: CASSGRLYNEQFF
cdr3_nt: TGTGCCAGCAGCGGTCGACTTTACAATGAGCAGTTCTTC

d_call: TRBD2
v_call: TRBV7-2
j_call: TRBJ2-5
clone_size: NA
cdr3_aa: CASSLNRGGWETQYF
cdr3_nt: TGTGCCAGCAGCTTAAATCGGGGGGGCTGGGAGACCCAGTACTTC

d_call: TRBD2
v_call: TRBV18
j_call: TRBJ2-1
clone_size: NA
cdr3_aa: CASSLGLAEYNEQFF
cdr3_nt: TGTGCCAGCTCACTGGGACTAGCGGAATACAATGAGCAGTTCTTC

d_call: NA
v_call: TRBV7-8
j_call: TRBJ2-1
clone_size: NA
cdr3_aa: CASSSMRLDNEQFF
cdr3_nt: TGTGCCAGCAGCTCTATGAGACTAGACAATGAGCAGTTCTTC

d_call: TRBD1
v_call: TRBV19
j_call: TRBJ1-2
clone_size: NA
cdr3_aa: CASTYDRDRGHGYTF
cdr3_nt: TGTGCCAGTACCTACGACCGGGACAGGGGCCATGGCTACACCTTC

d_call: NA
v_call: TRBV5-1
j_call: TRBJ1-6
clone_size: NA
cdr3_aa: CASSLLGNDGSPLHF
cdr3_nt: TGCGCCAGCAGCCTGCTAGGGAATGATGGATCACCCCTCCACTTT

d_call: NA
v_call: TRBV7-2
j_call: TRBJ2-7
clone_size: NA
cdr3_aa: CASSLVADTYEQYF
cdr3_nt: TGTGCCAGCAGCTTAGTAGCGGATACCTACGAGCAGTACTTC

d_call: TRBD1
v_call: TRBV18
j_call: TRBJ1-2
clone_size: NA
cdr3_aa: CASSNQGTGGFIHYGYTF
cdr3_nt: TGTGCCAGCTCCAATCAAGGGACAGGGGGTTTTATCCACTATGGCTACACCTTC

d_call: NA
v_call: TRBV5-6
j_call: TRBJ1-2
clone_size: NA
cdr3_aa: CASSLYPPSNYGYTF
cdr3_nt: TGTGCCAGCAGCCTCTACCCGCCAAGTAACTATGGCTACACCTTC

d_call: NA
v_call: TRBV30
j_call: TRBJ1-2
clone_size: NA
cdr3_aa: CAWVDSWSGYTF
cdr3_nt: TGTGCCTGGGTCGACAGCTGGTCTGGCTACACCTTC

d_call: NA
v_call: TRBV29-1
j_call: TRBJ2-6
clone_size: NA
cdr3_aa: CSVDASSGANVLTF
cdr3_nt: TGCAGCGTTGACGCCAGCTCTGGGGCCAACGTCCTGACTTTC

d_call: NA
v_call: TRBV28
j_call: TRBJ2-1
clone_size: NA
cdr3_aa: CASSSSQEWSYNEQFF
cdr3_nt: TGTGCCAGCAGCTCATCACAGGAATGGTCCTACAATGAGCAGTTCTTC

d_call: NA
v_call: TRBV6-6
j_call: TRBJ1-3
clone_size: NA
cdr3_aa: CASSFSRAVGGNTIYF
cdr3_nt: TGTGCCAGCAGTTTCTCTCGGGCGGTTGGCGGAAACACCATATATTTT

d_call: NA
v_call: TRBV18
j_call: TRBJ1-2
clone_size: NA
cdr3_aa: CASRGQSGPGYTF
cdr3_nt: TGTGCCAGCCGTGGCCAAAGTGGACCTGGCTACACCTTC

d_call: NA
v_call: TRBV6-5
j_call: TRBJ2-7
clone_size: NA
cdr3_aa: CASSYRGLTYEQYF
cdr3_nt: TGTGCCAGCAGTTACCGGGGGCTAACCTACGAGCAGTACTTC

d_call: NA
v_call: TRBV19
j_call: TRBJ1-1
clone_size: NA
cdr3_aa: CASSISRGLTEAFF
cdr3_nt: TGTGCCAGTAGTATATCGCGGGGTCTCACTGAAGCTTTCTTT

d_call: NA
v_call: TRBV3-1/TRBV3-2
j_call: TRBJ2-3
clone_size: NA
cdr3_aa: CASSPRGTDTQYF
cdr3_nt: TGTGCCAGCAGCCCTCGGGGCACAGATACGCAGTATTTT

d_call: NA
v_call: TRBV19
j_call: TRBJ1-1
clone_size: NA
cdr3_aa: CASSQWGTEAFF
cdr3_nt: TGTGCCAGTAGCCAATGGGGCACTGAAGCTTTCTTT

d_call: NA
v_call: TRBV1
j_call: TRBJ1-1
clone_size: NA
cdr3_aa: CTSSQPVRIF
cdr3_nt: TGCACCAGCAGCCAGCCCGTGAGGATCTTT

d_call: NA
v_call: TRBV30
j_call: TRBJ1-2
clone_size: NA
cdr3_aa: CAWSVTEANYGYTF
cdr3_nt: TGTGCCTGGAGTGTAACTGAAGCTAACTATGGCTACACCTTC

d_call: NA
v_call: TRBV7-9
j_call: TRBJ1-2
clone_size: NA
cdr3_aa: CASSPKPHPDGGSWNGYTF
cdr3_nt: TGTGCCAGCAGCCCTAAGCCCCATCCCGACGGGGGGAGCTGGAATGGCTACACCTTC

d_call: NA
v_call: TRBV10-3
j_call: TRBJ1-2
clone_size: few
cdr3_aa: CAIGLDGYTF
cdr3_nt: TGTGCAATCGGGTTGGATGGCTACACCTTC

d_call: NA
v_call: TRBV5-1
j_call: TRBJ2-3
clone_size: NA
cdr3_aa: CASSQVWAPHPTDTQYF
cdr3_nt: TGCGCCAGCAGCCAGGTTTGGGCCCCACATCCCACAGATACGCAGTATTTT

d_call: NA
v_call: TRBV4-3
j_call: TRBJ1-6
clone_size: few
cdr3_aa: CASSQGGGHSPLHF
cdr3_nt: TGCGCCAGCAGCCAAGGCGGGGGGCATTCACCCCTCCACTTT

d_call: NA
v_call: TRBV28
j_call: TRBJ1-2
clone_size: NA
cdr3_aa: CASSLLGGGYGYTF
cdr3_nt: TGTGCCAGCAGTTTATTGGGGGGAGGCTATGGCTACACCTTC

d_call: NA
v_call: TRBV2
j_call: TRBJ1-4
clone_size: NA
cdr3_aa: CASNWGTNEKLFF
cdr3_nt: TGTGCCAGCAACTGGGGTACCAATGAAAAACTGTTTTTT

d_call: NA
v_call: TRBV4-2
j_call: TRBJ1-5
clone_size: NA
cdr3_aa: CASSQDGNQPQHF
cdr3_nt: TGTGCCAGCAGCCAAGACGGTAATCAGCCCCAGCATTTT

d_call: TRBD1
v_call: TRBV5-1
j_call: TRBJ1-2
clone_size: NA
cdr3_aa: CASSLRDSDGYTF
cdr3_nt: TGCGCCAGCAGCCTAAGGGACAGCGACGGCTACACCTTC

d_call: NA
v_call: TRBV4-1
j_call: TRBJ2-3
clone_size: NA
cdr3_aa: CASSPLGFDPTDTQYF
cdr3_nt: TGCGCCAGCAGCCCCTTGGGGTTTGACCCCACAGATACGCAGTATTTT

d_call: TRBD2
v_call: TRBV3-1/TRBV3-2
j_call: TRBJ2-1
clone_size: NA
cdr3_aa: CASATGGPSYNEQFF
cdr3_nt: TGTGCCAGCGCGACGGGAGGGCCCTCCTACAATGAGCAGTTCTTC

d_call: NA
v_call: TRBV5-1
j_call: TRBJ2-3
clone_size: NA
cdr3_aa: CASARGDTDTQYF
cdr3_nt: TGCGCCAGCGCGAGGGGCGACACAGATACGCAGTATTTT

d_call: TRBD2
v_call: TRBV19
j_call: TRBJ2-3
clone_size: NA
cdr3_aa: CASSVGLADTDTQYF
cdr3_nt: TGTGCCAGTAGTGTTGGACTAGCGGACACAGATACGCAGTATTTT

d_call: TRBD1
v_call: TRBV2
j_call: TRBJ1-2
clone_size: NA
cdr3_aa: CASTGGAVYGYTF
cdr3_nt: TGTGCCAGCACAGGGGGCGCGGTCTATGGCTACACCTTC

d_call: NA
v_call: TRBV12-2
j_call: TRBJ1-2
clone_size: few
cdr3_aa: CASRLPQTPNYGYTF
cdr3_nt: TGTGCAAGTCGCTTACCCCAGACACCTAACTATGGCTACACCTTC

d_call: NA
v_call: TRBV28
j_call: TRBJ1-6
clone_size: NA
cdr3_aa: CASSLSGDFSSPLHF
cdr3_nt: TGTGCCAGCAGTTTATCTGGGGATTTTAGCTCACCCCTCCACTTT

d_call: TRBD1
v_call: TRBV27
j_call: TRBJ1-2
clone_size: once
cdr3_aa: CASSSNRGRNYGYTF
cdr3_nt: TGTGCCAGCAGTTCCAACAGGGGTCGGAACTATGGCTACACCTTC

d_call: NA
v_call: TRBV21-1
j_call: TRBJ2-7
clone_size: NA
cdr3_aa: CASSKEGSSDEQYF
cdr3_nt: TGTGCCAGCAGCAAAGAGGGAAGTAGCGACGAGCAGTACTTC

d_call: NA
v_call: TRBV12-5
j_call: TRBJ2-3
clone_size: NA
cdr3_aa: CASSGMDTQYF
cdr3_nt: TGTGCTAGTTCCGGGATGGATACGCAGTATTTT

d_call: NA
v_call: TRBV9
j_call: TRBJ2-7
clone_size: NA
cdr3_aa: CASSVDAGSGYEQYF
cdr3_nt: TGTGCCAGCAGCGTAGATGCGGGGTCGGGATACGAGCAGTACTTC

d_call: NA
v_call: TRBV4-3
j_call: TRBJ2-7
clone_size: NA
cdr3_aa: CASSQDFGQSYEQYF
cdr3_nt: TGCGCCAGCAGCCAAGATTTCGGACAGTCCTACGAGCAGTACTTC

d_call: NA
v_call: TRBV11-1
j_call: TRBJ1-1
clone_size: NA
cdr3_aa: CASSSQGEAFF
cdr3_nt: TGTGCCAGCAGCTCACAGGGAGAAGCTTTCTTT

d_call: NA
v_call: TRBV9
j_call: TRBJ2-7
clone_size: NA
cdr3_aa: CASSVEGSSYEQYF
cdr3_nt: TGTGCCAGCAGCGTTGAGGGGAGCTCCTACGAGCAGTACTTC

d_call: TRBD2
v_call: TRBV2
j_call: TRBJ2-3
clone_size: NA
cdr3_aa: CASSDASGGEDTQYF
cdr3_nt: TGTGCCAGCAGTGACGCTAGCGGGGGGGAAGATACGCAGTATTTT

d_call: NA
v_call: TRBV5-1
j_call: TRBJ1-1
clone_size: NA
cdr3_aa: CASGGWENTEAFF
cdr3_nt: TGCGCCAGCGGGGGATGGGAGAACACTGAAGCTTTCTTT

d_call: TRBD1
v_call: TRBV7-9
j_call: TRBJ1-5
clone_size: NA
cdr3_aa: CASSYHRGSNQPQHF
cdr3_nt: TGTGCCAGCAGCTACCACAGGGGTAGCAATCAGCCCCAGCATTTT

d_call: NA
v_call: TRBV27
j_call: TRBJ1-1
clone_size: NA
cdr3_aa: CASRQRVAAAEAFF
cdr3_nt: TGTGCCAGCAGACAAAGGGTGGCTGCAGCTGAAGCTTTCTTT

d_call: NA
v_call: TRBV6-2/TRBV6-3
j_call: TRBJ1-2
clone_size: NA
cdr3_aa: CASSGLRASRGYTF
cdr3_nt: TGTGCCAGCAGTGGACTGCGGGCTTCACGGGGCTACACCTTC